Below, 2 T cell receptor beta chains from the same sample are listed, as sequenced in a study of cytomegalovirus exposure and HLA in healthy donors. PCR involved 60 Vbeta and 13 Jbeta primers. This table comes from immunoSEQ multiplex PCR, and its TCRdb copy is limited to in-frame clones, with some not included. The repertoire holds under 110,000 clones, with 80% to 90% as singletons. What was sequenced was PBMCs. Receptors were obtained from a middle-aged man in good health and CMV-seronegative.

The CDR3 is CASSLEPGQRLNTIYF. CDR3 nucleotides: TGTGCCAGCAGCTTAGAACCCGGCCAGCGCTTAAACACCATATATTTT. This chain links TRBV11-2 with TRBJ1-3, with D uncertain. The CDR3 sequence is 16 residues long. Germline CDR1 SGHAT, CDR2 FQNNGV. V was cut by 0 bases and J by 6 bases, with 15 bases left in between.

The chain couples TRBV27 to TRBJ1-2, with 7 bases lining up with TRBD1. The CDR3 has 15 amino acids. CDR1 and CDR2 from the germline V gene are MNHEY and SMNVEV (reference sequence). V dropped 4 bases and J dropped 6; count of bases not matched to a gene: 11. The CDR3 sequence is CASSSGQVTSNGYTF. The DNA of the CDR3 is TGTGCCAGCAGTTCAGGACAGGTCACCTCTAATGGCTACACCTTC.